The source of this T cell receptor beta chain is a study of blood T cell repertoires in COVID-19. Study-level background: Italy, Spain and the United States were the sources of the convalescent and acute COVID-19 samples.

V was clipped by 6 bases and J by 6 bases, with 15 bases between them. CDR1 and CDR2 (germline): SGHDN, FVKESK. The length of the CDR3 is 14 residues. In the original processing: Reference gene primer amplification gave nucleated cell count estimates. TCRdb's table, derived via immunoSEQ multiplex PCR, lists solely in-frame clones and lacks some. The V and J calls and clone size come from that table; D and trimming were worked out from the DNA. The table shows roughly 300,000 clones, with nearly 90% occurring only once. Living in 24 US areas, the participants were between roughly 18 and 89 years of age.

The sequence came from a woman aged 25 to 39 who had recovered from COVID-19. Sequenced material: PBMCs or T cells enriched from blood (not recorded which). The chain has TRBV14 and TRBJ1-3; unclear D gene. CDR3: CASSRAGGENTIYF. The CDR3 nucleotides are TGTGCCAGCAGTAGGGCGGGAGGTGAAAACACCATATATTTT.